The 22 T cell receptor beta chains listed next were all sequenced from one sample in a study of STAT5B mutations in CD4+ large granular lymphocyte leukemia. TCRdb's copy holds only in-frame clones and misses some; the assay was immunoSEQ multiplex PCR. The table has under 30,000 clones, 65% to 80% seen once. Sequenced material: CD4+ T cells from blood buffy coats. The receptors here all came from a human donor in good health.

This clone was observed a handful of times. The rearrangement uses TRBV5-1 and TRBJ1-5, with D possibly being TRBD1 (5 bases). The CDR3 covers 14 residues. Trimming left V 1 base short and J 3 bases short, with 8 bases between. The germline V gene has CDR1 SGHRS and CDR2 YFSETQ. The CDR3 nucleotides read TGCGCCAGCAGCTTGCTGGGGGACAATCAGCCCCAGCATTTT. Its protein is CASSLLGDNQPQHF.

The V and J genes are TRBV2 and TRBJ2-3; a possible D gene is TRBD2 (5 bases). The V gene lost 4 bases and the J gene lost 6 bases, with 17 bases spanning the gap. The germline gives CDR1 SNHLY, CDR2 FYNNEI. The CDR3 is 15 amino acids. The CDR3 sequence: CASSVWATTGDTQYF. The CDR3 nucleotides read TGTGCCAGCAGTGTATGGGCTACTACGGGGGATACGCAGTATTTT.

The chain employs TRBV28 and TRBJ1-5; TRBD1 aligns across 9 bases. The germline gives CDR1 MDHEN, CDR2 SYDVKM. V gave up 2 bases and J gave up 7 bases; unmatched junction bases: 3. The CDR3 runs to 14 residues. In nucleotides, the CDR3 is TGTGCCAGCAGTTTAGGGACAGGGCCCCAGCCCCAGCATTTT. This sequence encodes CASSLGTGPQPQHF.

In DNA form, the CDR3 reads TGTGCCAGTAAGGGACTAGCGGGAGGGAACACCGGGGAGCTGTTTTTT. As protein: CASKGLAGGNTGELFF. The J gene is TRBJ2-2, the V gene TRBV19; TRBD2 aligns across 15 bases. This CDR3 is 16 amino acids long. In germline, CDR1 is LNHDA, CDR2 SQIVND (reference sequence). V lost 7 bases to trimming and J lost 1 base; unmatched junction nucleotides: 1.

This clone was seen a single time. The CDR3 sequence: CASSQVLLNTEAFF. The CDR3 nucleotides are TGTGCCAGCAGCCAAGTGCTTTTGAACACTGAAGCTTTCTTT. V usage is TRBV4-2 and J usage is TRBJ1-1; D ambiguous. The V and J ends lost 1 base and 0 bases respectively, with 6 bases between them. Germline CDR1 and CDR2: LGHNA and YNFKEQ. This CDR3 has 14 amino acids.

This clone has only one observation. This chain joins TRBV29-1 and TRBJ2-1; TRBD2 aligns across 7 bases. The V and J ends lost 4 bases and 4 bases, in that order; junction bases with no gene match: 13. The CDR3 runs to 16 residues. The V gene's germline CDR1 is SQVTM and CDR2 ANQGSEA. The CDR3 DNA follows: TGCAGCGTTGCCCCCACGGGCGGGAGCCTGTACAATGAGCAGTTCTTC. It is translated as CSVAPTGGSLYNEQFF.

This rearrangement joins TRBV19 to TRBJ2-2; either TRBD1 or TRBD2 may supply D (5 bases each). Trimming stripped 7 bases from V and 9 bases from J, with 21 bases between. Germline lookup yields CDR1 LNHDA and CDR2 SQIVND (reference sequence). CDR3 size: 15 residues. CDR3: CASNRAGTQRRELFF. DNA of the CDR3: TGTGCCAGTAATCGAGCCGGGACCCAGCGGAGGGAGCTGTTTTTT.

A single count supports this clone. V is TRBV30 and J is TRBJ1-6; D unclear. Trimming left V 0 bases short and J 7 bases short, with 10 bases between. From germline, CDR1 is GTSNPN and CDR2 SVGIG (reference sequence). This CDR3 region has 14 residues. CDR3 protein: CAWSVARQNSPLHF. DNA of the CDR3: TGTGCCTGGAGTGTGGCCAGGCAAAATTCACCCCTCCACTTT.

The V call is TRBV5-6, the J call TRBJ2-3; no clear D. Trimming removed 0 bases from V and 5 bases from J, with 1 base in between. The CDR3 loop spans 11 amino acids. The germline CDR1 and CDR2 sequences are SGHDT and YYEEEE. The CDR3 bases are TGTGCCAGCAGCTTGGGAGATACGCAGTATTTT. Its translation: CASSLGDTQYF.

The genes are TRBV5-1 and TRBJ2-7, with D perhaps assigned TRBD1 or TRBD2 (5 bases each). This CDR3 spans 16 amino acids. Trimming pared 0 bases from V and 3 bases from J, leaving 16 bases between. CDR1 is SGHRS and CDR2 is YFSETQ in the germline V gene. The CDR3 coding sequence is TGCGCCAGCAGCTTGGCCGGGACCGAGGGTCGCTACGAGCAGTACTTC. Translating it yields CASSLAGTEGRYEQYF.

The rearrangement uses TRBV21-1 and TRBJ2-5; the tabulated D call, TRBD2, remains unverified against the DNA. TRBV21-1 is shown as a pseudogene. The CDR3 totals 17 residues. The DNA for the CDR3 is TGTGCCAGCAGCAAGCCCCGTATCGGGAGGGTAAGGGAGACCCAGTACTTC. The encoded protein is CASSKPRIGRVRETQYF.

The chain is built from TRBV7-2 and TRBJ2-5; D possibly corresponds to TRBD2 (6 bases). Trimming cost V 4 bases and J 5 bases, with 17 bases left between them. The CDR3 covers 15 residues. Germline assignment: CDR1 SGHTA and CDR2 FQGNSA. The CDR3 DNA follows: TGTGCCAGCAGCTCAAGCGGGCACATACTGGAGACCCAGTACTTC. Translated, it gives CASSSSGHILETQYF.

The genes are TRBV19 and TRBJ2-2; D gene uncertain. The V gene lost 7 bases and the J gene lost 4 bases, with 10 bases spanning the gap. This CDR3 is 13 amino acids long. Germline V CDR1 and CDR2: LNHDA, SQIVND (reference sequence). DNA of the CDR3: TGTGCCAGTAATTCAGGTCTCACCGGGGAGCTGTTTTTT. Its translation: CASNSGLTGELFF.

The DNA of the CDR3 is TGTGCCAGCAGCGCCAGGGGTGGCTACACCTTC. Translating gives CASSARGGYTF. The chain recombines TRBV9 with TRBJ1-2, with TRBD1 as a possible D gene (6 bases). The CDR3 runs 11 residues. Germline values: CDR1 SGDLS, CDR2 YYNGEE. V gave up 3 bases and J gave up 7 bases, with 7 bases separating them. Using reference TRBV9 and TRBJ1-2 for the parts outside the CDR3, the full variable domain is DSGVTQTPKHLITATGQRVTLRCSPRSGDLSVYWYQQSLDQGLQFLIQYYNGEERAKGNILERFSAQQFPDLHSELNLSSLELGDSALYFCASSARGGYTFGSGTRLTVV.

The rearrangement uses TRBV7-8 and TRBJ2-3; 8 positions agree with TRBD2. V was clipped by 5 bases and J by 1 base; unmatched bases: 8. The CDR3 runs to 16 residues. Looked up from germline, CDR1 is SGHVS and CDR2 is FQNEAQ. The CDR3 loop is CASSAKLSGGTDTQYF. The CDR3 DNA reads TGTGCCAGCAGCGCCAAACTTAGCGGGGGCACAGATACGCAGTATTTT.

This clone came up once. This chain links TRBV19 with TRBJ1-1; D might be TRBD1 (6 bases). The CDR3 loop spans 15 amino acids. Germline CDR1 reads LNHDA; CDR2 reads SQIVND (reference sequence). Trimming cost V 7 bases and J 1 base, with 16 bases left between them. The CDR3: CASTLRGHRNTEAFF. DNA for the CDR3: TGTGCCAGTACCTTGAGGGGACACAGGAACACTGAAGCTTTCTTT.

The CDR3 sequence: CASSFRVSGANVLTF. For the CDR3, the DNA is TGTGCCAGCAGCTTCAGGGTCTCCGGGGCCAACGTCCTGACTTTC. The chain uses TRBV5-8 and TRBJ2-6, with D maybe TRBD1 (5 bases). Germline V gene lookup returns CDR1 SGHTS and CDR2 YDEGEE. There are 15 residues in the CDR3. Trimming stripped 2 bases from V and 4 bases from J, with 10 bases between.

The genes are TRBV7-2 and TRBJ2-5; D possibly corresponds to TRBD2 (5 bases). CDR3 size: 15 residues. Germline V CDR1 and CDR2: SGHTA, FQGNSA. Trimming pared 1 base from V and 2 bases from J, leaving 11 bases between. CDR3 sequence: CASSLGGNKQETQYF. As DNA, the CDR3 is TGTGCCAGCAGCTTAGGAGGGAACAAACAAGAGACCCAGTACTTC. The full variable domain, its missing parts supplied by reference TRBV7-2 and TRBJ2-5, is GAGVSQSPSNKVTEKGKDVELRCDPISGHTALYWYRQSLGQGLEFLIYFQGNSAPDKSGLPSDRFSAERTGGSVSTLTIQRTQQEDSAVYLCASSLGGNKQETQYFGPGTRLLVL.

This clone was counted only a few times. This chain uses TRBV27 with TRBJ2-7, with D perhaps matching TRBD1 (6 bases). Germline V gene data show CDR1 as MNHEY and CDR2 as SMNVEV (reference sequence). V lost 6 bases to trimming and J lost 9 bases, with 21 bases between them. The CDR3 contains 14 residues. The chain's CDR3 is CASSGRTAERSQYF. CDR3 nucleotides: TGTGCCAGCAGCGGAAGGACAGCGGAGAGATCGCAGTACTTC.

The J gene is TRBJ1-1, the V gene TRBV5-6; D is uncertain. In germline, CDR1 is SGHDT, CDR2 YYEEEE. V gave up 2 bases and J gave up 3 bases, with 17 bases separating them. The CDR3 is made up of 16 amino acids. CDR3 amino acids: CASSLEGLMRDTEAFF. The CDR3 coding sequence is TGTGCCAGCAGCTTAGAGGGCTTAATGCGGGACACTGAAGCTTTCTTT.

This clone has a handful of counts. The chain recombines TRBV5-1 with TRBJ1-2, with D uncertain. Trimming stripped 4 bases from V and 6 bases from J, with 16 bases between. CDR3 length: 14 residues. Germline CDR1 and CDR2: SGHRS and YFSETQ. CDR3 in amino acids: CASSPSPGQDGYTF. The CDR3 DNA sequence: TGCGCCAGCAGCCCCAGTCCCGGTCAGGATGGCTACACCTTC.

The chain combines TRBV7-2 with TRBJ2-1; D remains ambiguous. V was shortened by 4 bases and J by 0 bases, with 13 bases between the two germline ends. Germline CDR1 is SGHTA and CDR2 is FQGNSA. The CDR3 loop spans 16 amino acids. In nucleotides, the CDR3 is TGTGCCAGCAGCTCGACCTGGGGTAGCTCCTACAATGAGCAGTTCTTC. Translated, it gives CASSSTWGSSYNEQFF.